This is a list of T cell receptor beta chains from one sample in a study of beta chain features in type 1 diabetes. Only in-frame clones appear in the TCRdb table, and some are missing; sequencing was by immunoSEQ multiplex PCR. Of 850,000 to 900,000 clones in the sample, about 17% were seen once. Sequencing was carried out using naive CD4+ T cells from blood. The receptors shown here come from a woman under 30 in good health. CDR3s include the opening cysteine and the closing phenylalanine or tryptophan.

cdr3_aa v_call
CASSRRTVGNEKLFF TRBV28
CASSVAAGNEPSPLHF TRBV9
CASSQGQGTGNTIYF TRBV4-2
CASSITSLAGGPGNEQFF TRBV19
CASRREALSADTQYF TRBV4-3
CASSQLTGSYEQYF TRBV28
CASSESLIVEQFF TRBV10-1
CASSPIGRGDPAGANVLTF TRBV11-2
CASSPGTLAGYEQYF TRBV28
CASSDSTGAWGAQHF TRBV25-1
CASSYSTSSGNTIYF TRBV6-5
CASSRTRLYEQYF TRBV9
CASSLGRSGTSYEQYF TRBV7-2